This record concerns one T cell receptor beta chain sequence. The TEMRA cells underwent FACS enrichment, while the CD8+ and CD4+ T cells underwent negative isolation. The data were taken from a study of CD8 T cells in Susac syndrome. Germline lookup yields CDR1 SQVTM and CDR2 ANQGSEA. V gave up 3 bases and J gave up 0 bases, with 7 bases separating them. The CDR3 has 13 amino acids. cDNA came from roughly 0.47 to 1 ug RNA primed by random hexamers. TCRdb re-derived calls from the immunoSEQ multiplex PCR reads in MiXCR, one entry per CDR3 protein. This table has hundreds of thousands of distinct CDR3 sequences, more than 85% appearing once.

V usage is TRBV29-1 and J usage is TRBJ2-3; D is ambiguous. The clonotype originates from a human donor with multiple sclerosis. The sequenced sample consisted of CD4+ T cells from PBMCs. Here the CDR3 reads CSVDDQSTDTQYF. CDR3 DNA: TGCAGCGTTGACGACCAGAGCACAGATACGCAGTATTTT.